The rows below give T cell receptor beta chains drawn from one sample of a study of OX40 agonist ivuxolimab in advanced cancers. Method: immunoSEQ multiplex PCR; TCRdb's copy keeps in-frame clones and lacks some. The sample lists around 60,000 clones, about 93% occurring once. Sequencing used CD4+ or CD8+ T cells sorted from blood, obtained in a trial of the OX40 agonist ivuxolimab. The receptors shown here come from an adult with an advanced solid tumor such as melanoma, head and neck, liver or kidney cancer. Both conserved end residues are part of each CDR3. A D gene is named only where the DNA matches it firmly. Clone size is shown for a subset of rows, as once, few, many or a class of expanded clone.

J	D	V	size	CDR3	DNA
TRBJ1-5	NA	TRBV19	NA	CASSGIPASNQPQHF	TGTGCCAGTAGTGGTATTCCCGCTAGCAATCAGCCCCAGCATTTT
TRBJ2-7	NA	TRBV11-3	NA	CASTGAGHEQYF	TGTGCCAGCACCGGAGCAGGCCACGAGCAGTACTTC
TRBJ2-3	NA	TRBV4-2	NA	CASSQERGGQIGDTQYF	TGTGCCAGCAGCCAAGAGAGGGGCGGCCAAATCGGAGATACGCAGTATTTT
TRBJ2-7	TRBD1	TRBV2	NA	CASRNWGGGQGNEQYF	TGTGCCAGCAGGAATTGGGGAGGCGGACAGGGAAACGAGCAGTACTTC
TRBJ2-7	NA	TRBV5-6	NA	CASSLYLAYEQYF	TGTGCCAGCAGCTTGTATTTGGCCTACGAGCAGTACTTC
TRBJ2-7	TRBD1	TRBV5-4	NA	CASSPTGGEQYF	TGTGCCAGCAGCCCGACAGGGGGCGAGCAGTACTTC
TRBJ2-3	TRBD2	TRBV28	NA	CATSPGGTSTDTQYF	TGTGCCACGTCCCCCGGGGGGACCAGCACAGATACGCAGTATTTT
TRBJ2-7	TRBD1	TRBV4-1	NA	CASSPQGTTYEQYF	TGCGCCAGCAGCCCACAGGGGACCACCTACGAGCAGTACTTC
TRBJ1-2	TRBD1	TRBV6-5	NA	CASSPGTAPTGYTF	TGTGCCAGCAGCCCCGGGACAGCCCCTACCGGCTACACCTTC
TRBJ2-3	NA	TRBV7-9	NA	CASSLAGLGTSSTDTQYF	TGTGCCAGCAGCTTAGCGGGACTTGGGACCTCTAGCACAGATACGCAGTATTTT
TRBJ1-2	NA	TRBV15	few	CATSRDRGGAGYGYTF	TGTGCCACCAGCAGAGATAGGGGAGGGGCAGGCTATGGCTACACCTTC
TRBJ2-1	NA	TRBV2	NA	CASSASPGVGSYNEQFF	TGTGCCAGCAGCGCGTCCCCGGGAGTGGGGTCCTACAATGAGCAGTTCTTC
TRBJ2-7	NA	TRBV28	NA	CASNGAGSYEQYF	TGTGCCAGCAATGGGGCAGGGTCCTACGAGCAGTACTTC
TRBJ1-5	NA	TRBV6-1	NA	CASSDWAVLNQPQHF	TGTGCCAGCAGTGATTGGGCAGTACTAAATCAGCCCCAGCATTTT
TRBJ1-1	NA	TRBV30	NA	CAWSRTFGNTEAFF	TGTGCCTGGAGTCGGACTTTCGGGAACACTGAAGCTTTCTTT
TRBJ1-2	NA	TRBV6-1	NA	CASSPRGPYGYTF	TGTGCCAGCAGCCCGCGGGGGCCCTATGGCTACACCTTC
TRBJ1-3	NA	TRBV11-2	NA	CASMHGAYSGNTIYF	TGTGCCAGCATGCACGGGGCATACTCTGGAAACACCATATATTTT
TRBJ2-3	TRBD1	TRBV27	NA	CASSSRDRGVASTDTQYF	TGTGCCAGCAGTTCTCGGGACAGGGGAGTAGCGAGCACAGATACGCAGTATTTT
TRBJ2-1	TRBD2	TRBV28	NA	CASSRPGLALNNEQFF	TGTGCCAGCAGCCGTCCGGGACTAGCGCTAAACAATGAGCAGTTCTTC
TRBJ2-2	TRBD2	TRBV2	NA	CASSDRGANTGELFF	TGTGCCAGCAGTGACCGGGGGGCGAACACCGGGGAGCTGTTTTTT
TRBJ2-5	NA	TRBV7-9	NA	CASSLVQGTEETQYF	TGTGCCAGCAGCTTAGTTCAGGGGACTGAAGAGACCCAGTACTTC
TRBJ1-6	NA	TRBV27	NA	CASSHRGSPLHF	TGTGCCAGCTCTCACAGAGGCTCACCCCTCCACTTT
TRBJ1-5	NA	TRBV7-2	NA	CASSLNRAWPQHF	TGTGCCAGCAGCTTAAACAGGGCATGGCCCCAGCATTTT
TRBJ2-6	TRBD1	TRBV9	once	CASSAGTGGSGANVLTF	TGTGCCAGCAGCGCCGGGACAGGGGGCTCCGGGGCCAACGTCCTGACTTTC
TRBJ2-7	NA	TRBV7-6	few	CASSLAQGRDEQYF	TGTGCCAGCAGCTTAGCGCAAGGTCGAGACGAGCAGTACTTC
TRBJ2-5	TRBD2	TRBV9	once	CASSVVETSIVGTQYF	TGTGCCAGCAGCGTAGTCGAGACTAGCATTGTCGGGACCCAGTACTTC
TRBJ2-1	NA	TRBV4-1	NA	CASSPTGTYNEQFF	TGCGCCAGCAGTCCGACAGGAACCTACAATGAGCAGTTCTTC
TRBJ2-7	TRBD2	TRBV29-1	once	CSVSSGRSYEQYF	TGCAGCGTTTCAAGCGGGAGATCTTACGAGCAGTACTTC
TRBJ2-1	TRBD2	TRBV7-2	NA	CASSFPSGRGNEQFF	TGTGCCAGCAGCTTCCCTAGCGGGAGGGGCAATGAGCAGTTCTTC
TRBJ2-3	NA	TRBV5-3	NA	CARSSTGKSTDTQYF	TGTGCCAGAAGCTCCACCGGGAAAAGCACAGATACGCAGTATTTT
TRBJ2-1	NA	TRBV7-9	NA	CASSSTGLDNEQFF	TGTGCCAGCAGCTCAACAGGGTTGGACAATGAGCAGTTCTTC
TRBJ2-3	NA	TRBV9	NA	CASSLGGITDTQYF	TGTGCCAGCAGCCTTGGGGGGATCACAGATACGCAGTATTTT